Listed below are T cell receptor beta chains from one sample, sequenced in a study of blood T cell repertoires in COVID-19. TCRdb's table, derived via immunoSEQ multiplex PCR, lists solely in-frame clones and lacks some. The table shows around 20,000 clones, with 70% to 90% occurring only once. Sequencing used peripheral blood. These receptors were obtained from a human donor with active COVID-19. The donor label of this sample is uncertain. The CDR3 runs from the conserved cysteine through the conserved F or W. Each record gives: clone size, D gene, J gene, V gene, CDR3 DNA, CDR3 protein. A D gene is named only where the DNA matches it firmly. The size field is filled for only some rows; it gives once, few, many or a size class.

abundance: NA; d_gene: NA; j_gene: TRBJ2-7; v_gene: TRBV12-3/TRBV12-4; CDR3nt: TGTGCCAGCAGTTTTCACATCTCCTACGAGCAGTACTTC; CDR3aa: CASSFHISYEQYF
abundance: NA; d_gene: NA; j_gene: TRBJ2-5; v_gene: TRBV21-1; CDR3nt: TGTGCCAGCAAGACCCCGGGATTACAAGAGACCCAGTACTTC; CDR3aa: CASKTPGLQETQYF
abundance: NA; d_gene: NA; j_gene: TRBJ2-7; v_gene: TRBV20-1; CDR3nt: TGCAGTGCTAGTCCTAGCGCAACCTACGAGCAGTACTTC; CDR3aa: CSASPSATYEQYF
abundance: NA; d_gene: TRBD1; j_gene: TRBJ1-1; v_gene: TRBV19; CDR3nt: TGTGCCAGTAGTGACAGGGTTGTGAACACTGAAGCTTTCTTT; CDR3aa: CASSDRVVNTEAFF
abundance: NA; d_gene: NA; j_gene: TRBJ2-3; v_gene: TRBV5-8; CDR3nt: TGTGCCAGCAGCTTTAGAGATACGCAGTATTTT; CDR3aa: CASSFRDTQYF
abundance: NA; d_gene: TRBD2; j_gene: TRBJ2-1; v_gene: TRBV11-2; CDR3nt: TGTGCCAGCAGCTCCCCGCGACAGTCTACGCGGGGGGTTTTGGATGAGCAGTTCTTC; CDR3aa: CASSSPRQSTRGVLDEQFF
abundance: once; d_gene: TRBD2; j_gene: TRBJ2-1; v_gene: TRBV28; CDR3nt: TGTGCCAGTACCCCACCGGCGGGAGGGCCTGCCTACAATGAGCAGTTCTTC; CDR3aa: CASTPPAGGPAYNEQFF
abundance: few; d_gene: NA; j_gene: TRBJ2-7; v_gene: TRBV28; CDR3nt: TGTGCCAGCAGTTTATACGACAGATCCTACGAGCAGTACTTC; CDR3aa: CASSLYDRSYEQYF
abundance: NA; d_gene: TRBD2; j_gene: TRBJ2-7; v_gene: TRBV3-1/TRBV3-2; CDR3nt: TGTGCCAGCAGCGACCCCGGGATAGCGGGATCCTACGAGCAGTACTTC; CDR3aa: CASSDPGIAGSYEQYF
abundance: NA; d_gene: NA; j_gene: TRBJ1-4; v_gene: TRBV19; CDR3nt: TGTGCCAGTATGGCGGGCAGACGGGATGAAAAACTGTTTTTT; CDR3aa: CASMAGRRDEKLFF
abundance: NA; d_gene: NA; j_gene: TRBJ2-7; v_gene: TRBV6-5; CDR3nt: TGTGCCAGCAGTTATGGGGCAGCGTACGAGCAGTACTTC; CDR3aa: CASSYGAAYEQYF
abundance: NA; d_gene: NA; j_gene: TRBJ2-5; v_gene: TRBV6-5; CDR3nt: TGTGCCAGCAGCCTAGCGCCAACCAGGGAGACCCAGTACTTC; CDR3aa: CASSLAPTRETQYF
abundance: NA; d_gene: TRBD1; j_gene: TRBJ2-5; v_gene: TRBV28; CDR3nt: TGTGCCAGCAGTCTTTGGACAGGTGGTGAGACCCAGTACTTC; CDR3aa: CASSLWTGGETQYF
abundance: NA; d_gene: NA; j_gene: TRBJ2-1; v_gene: TRBV30; CDR3nt: TGTGCCTGGACCCAGGGGCCTTACAATGAGCAGTTCTTC; CDR3aa: CAWTQGPYNEQFF
abundance: NA; d_gene: NA; j_gene: TRBJ1-2; v_gene: TRBV6-6; CDR3nt: TGTGCCAGCACTCGGACAGCTTCCTATGGCTACACCTTC; CDR3aa: CASTRTASYGYTF